The 12 T cell receptor beta chains below were found in one sample sequenced in a study of T cell changes during pregnancy in multiple sclerosis. Using immunoSEQ multiplex PCR, the repertoire was profiled, and TCRdb retains in-frame clones only, with some absent. The sample has around 70,000 clones; around nine tenths are singletons. Source: peripheral blood, taken in the second trimester of pregnancy. All receptors derive from a female donor in good health, enrolled as a control in a pregnancy study.

The chain links TRBV28 to TRBJ2-7; D is ambiguous. V shed 3 bases and J shed 3 bases, with 3 bases lying between them. The germline V gene has CDR1 MDHEN and CDR2 SYDVKM. This CDR3 has 11 amino acids. CDR3 sequence (DNA): TGTGCCAGCAGTTTCAACTACGAGCAGTACTTC. Amino acid sequence: CASSFNYEQYF. The full variable domain, rest sourced from reference TRBV28 and TRBJ2-7, is DVKVTQSSRYLVKRTGEKVFLECVQDMDHENMFWYRQDPGLGLRLIYFSYDVKMKEKGDIPEGYSVSREKKERFSLILESASTNQTSMYLCASSFNYEQYFGPGTRLTVT.

Only one count was recorded for this clone. This sequence joins TRBV9 and TRBJ2-3; D is uncertain. The CDR3 extends over 15 amino acids. Between the trimmed V and J ends, which lost 0 bases and 4 bases, there was a span of 12 bases. Germline V gene sequence: CDR1 SGDLS, CDR2 YYNGEE. CDR3: CASSVAPPAPDTQYF. CDR3 in DNA: TGTGCCAGCAGCGTAGCCCCCCCAGCGCCAGATACGCAGTATTTT.

V gene TRBV4-3 combines with J gene TRBJ1-4; D gene uncertain. The CDR3 is 13 residues long. Per the germline V gene, CDR1 is LGHNA and CDR2 is YSLEER. The germline V and J ends were trimmed by 1 base and 8 bases, with 8 bases remaining between them. The CDR3 loop reads CASSQVIREKLFF. The CDR3 DNA reads as TGCGCCAGCAGCCAAGTCATCCGGGAAAAACTGTTTTTT.

The chain uses TRBV6-6 and TRBJ1-2; 12 nucleotides match TRBD1. Germline trimming cut 0 bases from V and 6 bases from J; bases unmatched to any gene: 2. This CDR3 spans 15 amino acids. Germline V gene data show CDR1 as MNHNY and CDR2 as SVGAGI (reference sequence). CDR3 DNA: TGTGCCAGCAGTTACTCAGGGACAGGGGGCAATGGCTACACCTTC. Translated: CASSYSGTGGNGYTF.

The V gene is TRBV4-2, the J gene TRBJ2-1; 8 bases match TRBD2. This CDR3 has 17 residues. J lost 6 bases, V lost 2 bases, and 12 bases had no gene match. The germline CDR1 and CDR2 sequences are LGHNA and YNFKEQ. The CDR3 is CASSQPSGRGASNEQFF. CDR3 DNA: TGTGCCAGCAGCCAACCCTCGGGGCGGGGGGCATCCAATGAGCAGTTCTTC.

The rearrangement joins TRBV18 to TRBJ1-5; 7 bases are shared with TRBD1. V gave up 3 bases and J gave up 3 bases; unmatched junction bases: 2. Germline V gives CDR1 KGHSH, CDR2 LQKENI. The length of the CDR3 is 14 residues. In nucleotides, the CDR3 is TGTGCCAGCTCACCGGGACAGCACAATCAGCCCCAGCATTTT. This sequence encodes CASSPGQHNQPQHF.

This chain connects TRBV6-5 to TRBJ1-5; TRBD1 agrees at 7 bases. The CDR3 runs to 15 residues. The germline CDR1 and CDR2 sequences are MNHEY and SVGAGI. V trimming: 5 bases; J trimming: 0 bases; junction bases outside the gene matches: 4. CDR3 amino acids: CASSPGQNSNQPQHF. The CDR3 region has the DNA TGTGCCAGCAGTCCGGGACAGAATAGCAATCAGCCCCAGCATTTT.

The V call is TRBV6-4, the J call TRBJ1-5, with D uncertain. The CDR3 loop spans 14 amino acids. V was trimmed by 4 bases and J by 0 bases, leaving 7 bases between them. Germline V gene lookup returns CDR1 MRHNA and CDR2 SNTAGT. Here the CDR3 reads CASSAEYSNQPQHF. The CDR3, as DNA: TGTGCCAGCAGTGCGGAGTATAGCAATCAGCCCCAGCATTTT.

This chain uses TRBV7-9 with TRBJ2-1, with D possibly TRBD1 on 6 matching bases. The germline gives CDR1 SEHNR, CDR2 FQNEAQ (reference sequence). The CDR3 has 13 residues. Trimming removed 3 bases at V and 8 bases at J, with 11 bases between. Written as DNA, the CDR3 is TGTGCCAGCAGCTTTAGGGGGTCCCATGAGCAGTTCTTC. Protein product: CASSFRGSHEQFF.

As for this clone: At one boundary the junction diverges from the germline segment, which might be a read error. The chain couples TRBV23-1 to TRBJ1-5, with unresolved D. TRBV23-1 is recorded as an ORF, its role being uncertain. The CDR3 length is 16 residues. The CDR3 DNA is TGCGCCAGCAGTCAATACGCCGAAGTGAGTAATCATCCCCAGCATTTT. Protein: CASSQYAEVSNHPQHF.

V is TRBV7-3 and J is TRBJ2-6, with D uncertain. The V gene lost 3 bases and the J gene lost 2 bases, with 8 bases spanning the gap. The germline V gene encodes CDR1 SGHTA and CDR2 FQGTGA. The CDR3 totals 15 residues. The CDR3 DNA reads TGTGCCAGCAGCTTCCCTATGGCTGGGGCCAACGTCCTGACTTTC. It yields the protein CASSFPMAGANVLTF.

J is TRBJ2-1 and V is TRBV14; D remains unclear. This CDR3 spans 12 amino acids. In germline, CDR1 is SGHDN, CDR2 FVKESK. V gave up 1 base and J gave up 8 bases, with 6 bases separating them. CDR3 region: CASSQARYEQFF. CDR3 in DNA: TGTGCCAGCAGCCAAGCCAGGTATGAGCAGTTCTTC.